This T cell receptor beta chain was found in a study of blood T cell repertoires in COVID-19. Study information: The United States, Italy and Spain were the sources of the acute and convalescent COVID-19 samples. Sample material is recorded as cDNA or gDNA derived from T cells, B-cell-depleted T cells, or PBMCs.

Seattle participants joined during active infection and were tracked over time. This clone was seen only once. Per the germline V gene, CDR1 is LNHDA and CDR2 is SQIVND (reference sequence). This CDR3 is built from 15 residues. Between the trimmed V and J ends, which lost 8 bases and 0 bases, there was a span of 13 bases. As handled by the study authors: Reference gene primer amplification gave estimated nucleated cell counts. TCRdb keeps only in-frame clones here, not all; method: immunoSEQ multiplex PCR. The DNA gave D and trimming, while V, J and clone size come from that table. The profile covers about 52,000 clones, with approximately 85% appearing a single time and about 27% taken by the ten largest.

The rearrangement uses TRBV19 and TRBJ1-4, with D possibly matching TRBD1 (5 bases). Sequenced sample: peripheral blood. The clonotype comes from a woman over 75 with COVID-19, enrolled during active disease. This CDR3 is CASRPTGPTNEKLFF. CDR3 DNA: TGTGCCAGTCGTCCCACAGGACCAACTAATGAAAAACTGTTTTTT.